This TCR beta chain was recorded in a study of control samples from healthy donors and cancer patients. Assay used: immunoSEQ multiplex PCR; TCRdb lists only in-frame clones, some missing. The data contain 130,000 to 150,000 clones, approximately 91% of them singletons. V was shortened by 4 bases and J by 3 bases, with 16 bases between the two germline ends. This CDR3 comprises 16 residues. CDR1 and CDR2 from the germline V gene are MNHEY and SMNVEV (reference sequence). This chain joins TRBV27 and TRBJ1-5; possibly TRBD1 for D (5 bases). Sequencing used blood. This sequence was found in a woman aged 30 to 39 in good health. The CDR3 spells CASSSLSTGTNQPQHF. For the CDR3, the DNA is TGTGCCAGCAGTTCACTATCCACAGGTACCAATCAGCCCCAGCATTTT.